These 12 T cell receptor beta chains were sequenced from one sample in a study of blood T cell repertoires in COVID-19. Profiling relied on immunoSEQ multiplex PCR, and the TCRdb table lists in-frame clones only, not all of them. Of 150,000 to 200,000 clones in the sample, roughly nine tenths were seen once. Material: peripheral blood. The receptors here all came from a man aged 55 to 70 with acute or convalescent COVID-19.

This sequence joins TRBV5-1 and TRBJ1-5; D ambiguous. Trimming took off 0 bases at V and 0 bases at J, with 4 bases between the two ends. This CDR3 is 14 amino acids long. In germline, CDR1 is SGHRS, CDR2 YFSETQ. This CDR3 reads CASSLEHSNQPQHF. CDR3 coding DNA: TGCGCCAGCAGCTTGGAACATAGCAATCAGCCCCAGCATTTT.

V is TRBV4-1 and J is TRBJ1-4, with 7 bases fitting TRBD1. The germline V gene has CDR1 MGHRA and CDR2 YSYEKL. The CDR3 contains 17 residues. J was trimmed by 8 bases and V by 1 base; bases with no gene match: 13. The CDR3 sequence: CASSQGWIGGPGEKLFF. The CDR3 nucleotides are TGCGCCAGCAGCCAAGGGTGGATAGGGGGCCCCGGAGAAAAACTGTTTTTT.

This clone was observed a handful of times. In nucleotides, the CDR3 is TGTGCCAGCAGCTTGGAGGTGGGGGCGAACACAGATACGCAGTATTTT. This codes for CASSLEVGANTDTQYF. The rearrangement uses TRBV5-4 and TRBJ2-3, with D perhaps TRBD1 (6 bases). The CDR3 extends over 16 amino acids. V was trimmed by 0 bases and J by 2 bases, leaving 13 bases between them. Germline loops: CDR1 SGHNT, CDR2 YYREEE (reference sequence).

V gene TRBV5-1 combines with J gene TRBJ2-3; 12 bases line up with TRBD1. The V segment lost 4 bases and the J segment 6 bases; nucleotides outside the gene matches: 9. In germline, CDR1 is SGHRS, CDR2 YFSETQ. The CDR3 covers 16 residues. DNA for the CDR3: TGCGCCAGCAGCACAGGGGGACAGGGGGCAGGGGATACGCAGTATTTT. Translation: CASSTGGQGAGDTQYF.

The chain joins TRBV4-1 to TRBJ2-3; D might be TRBD1 (6 bases). CDR1 is MGHRA and CDR2 is YSYEKL in the germline V gene. The V end lost 4 bases, the J end lost 4 bases, and 18 bases lay between the germline ends. The CDR3 totals 16 residues. The DNA for the CDR3 is TGCGCCAGCAGCCGCGACAGGTCAAAAGGGGCAGATACGCAGTATTTT. It yields the protein CASSRDRSKGADTQYF.

CDR3 residues: CASSRSQASVYNEQFF. The CDR3 DNA reads TGTGCCAGCAGCCGCTCCCAGGCTAGCGTGTACAATGAGCAGTTCTTC. The chain uses TRBV3-1 (or the pseudogene TRBV3-2) and TRBJ2-1, with a possible D match to TRBD2 (6 bases). Germline V CDR1 and CDR2: LGHDT, YNNKEL (reference sequence). Trimming pared 4 bases from V and 4 bases from J, leaving 17 bases between. The CDR3 totals 16 residues.

The chain uses TRBV6-1 and TRBJ1-5; 7 bases agree with TRBD1. The V and J ends lost 5 bases and 4 bases, in that order; junction bases with no gene match: 8. This CDR3 has 15 amino acids. The V gene's germline CDR1 is MNHNS and CDR2 SASEGT. The CDR3 region is CASSKGTAPNQPQHF. As DNA, the CDR3 is TGTGCCAGCAGTAAAGGGACAGCTCCTAATCAGCCCCAGCATTTT.

V usage is TRBV2 and J usage is TRBJ1-1; D is unclear. Trimming shortened V by 7 bases and J by 7 bases, and 16 bases separated the two germline ends. The CDR3 consists of 13 residues. Germline CDR1 SNHLY, CDR2 FYNNEI. CDR3: CASTRTREYEAFF. The CDR3 DNA sequence: TGTGCCAGCACTAGGACCCGGGAGTATGAAGCTTTCTTT. The variable domain in full, with the rest retrieved from reference TRBV2 and TRBJ1-1, is EPEVTQTPSHQVTQMGQEVILRCVPISNHLYFYWYRQILGQKVEFLVSFYNNEISEKSEIFDDQFSVERPDGSNFTLKIRSTKLEDSAMYFCASTRTREYEAFFGQGTRLTVV.

This chain uses TRBV20-1 with TRBJ1-2, with a weak D call TRBD1 (6 bases). The germline V gene encodes CDR1 DFQATT and CDR2 SNEGSKA (reference sequence). The CDR3 loop spans 13 amino acids. V was clipped by 4 bases and J by 8 bases, with 17 bases between them. The CDR3 DNA is TGCAGTGCTATTGACAGGATTGCGCGCGGCTACACCTTC. This encodes CSAIDRIARGYTF.

The chain employs TRBV2 and TRBJ1-2; tentatively, D is TRBD1 (6 bases). Germline lookup yields CDR1 SNHLY and CDR2 FYNNEI. With 2 bases removed from V and 2 bases from J, the gap between germline ends came to 15 bases. The CDR3 is 16 amino acids. The chain's CDR3 is CASSERFRDTNYGYTF. The CDR3 bases are TGTGCCAGCAGTGAAAGGTTCCGGGACACCAACTATGGCTACACCTTC.

The chain employs TRBV10-2 and TRBJ2-2, with TRBD1 as a possible D gene (5 bases). CDR3 length: 14 amino acids. Trimming stripped 8 bases from V and 0 bases from J, with 10 bases between. Germline V gene lookup returns CDR1 WSHSY and CDR2 SAAADI. The CDR3 nucleotides read TGCGCCAGCCTCGACAGACCGAACACCGGGGAGCTGTTTTTT. It specifies CASLDRPNTGELFF.

Only a few counts were recorded for this clone. The J gene is TRBJ1-5, the V gene TRBV5-1; 12 bases agree with TRBD1. This CDR3 has 17 residues. Germline CDR1 reads SGHRS; CDR2 reads YFSETQ. V lost 0 bases to trimming and J lost 7 bases; unmatched junction nucleotides: 8. Here the CDR3 reads CASSLGGTGGAYQPQHF. The DNA for the CDR3 is TGCGCCAGCAGCTTGGGCGGGACAGGGGGCGCATACCAGCCCCAGCATTTT. The full variable domain, with the rest looked up from reference TRBV5-1 and TRBJ1-5, is KAGVTQTPRYLIKTRGQQVTLSCSPISGHRSVSWYQQTPGQGLQFLFEYFSETQRNKGNFPGRFSGRQFSNSRSEMNVSTLELGDSALYLCASSLGGTGGAYQPQHFGDGTRLSIL.